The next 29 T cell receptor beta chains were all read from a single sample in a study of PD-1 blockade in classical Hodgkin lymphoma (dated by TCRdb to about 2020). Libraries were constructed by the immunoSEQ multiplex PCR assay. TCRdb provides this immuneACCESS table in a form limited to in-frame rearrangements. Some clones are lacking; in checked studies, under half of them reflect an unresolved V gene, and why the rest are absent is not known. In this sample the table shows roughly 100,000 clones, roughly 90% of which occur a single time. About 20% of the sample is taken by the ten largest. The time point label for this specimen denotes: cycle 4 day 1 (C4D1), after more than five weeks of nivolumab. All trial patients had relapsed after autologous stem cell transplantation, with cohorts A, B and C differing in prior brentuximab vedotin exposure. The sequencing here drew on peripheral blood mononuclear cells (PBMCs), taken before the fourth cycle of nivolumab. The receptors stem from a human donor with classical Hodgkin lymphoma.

CDR3 DNA sequence: TGTGCCAGCAGCTTCTCCTCAACTAATGAAAAACTGTTTTTT. Translated, it gives CASSFSSTNEKLFF. This sequence joins TRBV7-2 and TRBJ1-4; D unclear. Germline V CDR1 and CDR2: SGHTA, FQGNSA. The CDR3 runs to 14 residues. V was shortened by 3 bases and J by 0 bases, with 5 bases between the two germline ends.

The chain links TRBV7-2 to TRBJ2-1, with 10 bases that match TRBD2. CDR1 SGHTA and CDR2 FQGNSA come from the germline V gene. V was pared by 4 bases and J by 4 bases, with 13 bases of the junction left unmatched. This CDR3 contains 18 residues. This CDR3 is CASSSPKPLAGGYNEQFF. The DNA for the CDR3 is TGTGCCAGCAGCTCACCTAAACCCTTAGCGGGGGGTTACAATGAGCAGTTCTTC. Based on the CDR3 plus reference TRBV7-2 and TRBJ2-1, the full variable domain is GAGVSQSPSNKVTEKGKDVELRCDPISGHTALYWYRQSLGQGLEFLIYFQGNSAPDKSGLPSDRFSAERTGGSVSTLTIQRTQQEDSAVYLCASSSPKPLAGGYNEQFFGPGTRLTVL.

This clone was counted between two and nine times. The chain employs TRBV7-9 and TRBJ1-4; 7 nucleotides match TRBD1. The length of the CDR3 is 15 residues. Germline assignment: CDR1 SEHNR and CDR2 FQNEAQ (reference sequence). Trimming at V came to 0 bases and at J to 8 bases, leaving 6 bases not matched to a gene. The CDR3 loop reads CASSLAGQGGEKLFF. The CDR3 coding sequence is TGTGCCAGCAGCTTAGCGGGGCAGGGGGGCGAAAAACTGTTTTTT. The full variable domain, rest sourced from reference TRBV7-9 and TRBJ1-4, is DTGVSQNPRHKITKRGQNVTFRCDPISEHNRLYWYRQTLGQGPEFLTYFQNEAQLEKSRLLSDRFSAERPKGSFSTLEIQRTEQGDSAMYLCASSLAGQGGEKLFFGSGTQLSVL.

CDR3 sequence reads: CASSQGREQETQYF. As DNA, the CDR3 is TGCGCCAGCAGCCAAGGCCGGGAGCAAGAGACCCAGTACTTC. The V gene is TRBV4-3, the J gene TRBJ2-5, with D maybe TRBD2 (6 bases). The germline gives CDR1 LGHNA, CDR2 YSLEER. V was clipped by 1 base and J by 2 bases, with 8 bases between them. The CDR3 loop spans 14 amino acids.

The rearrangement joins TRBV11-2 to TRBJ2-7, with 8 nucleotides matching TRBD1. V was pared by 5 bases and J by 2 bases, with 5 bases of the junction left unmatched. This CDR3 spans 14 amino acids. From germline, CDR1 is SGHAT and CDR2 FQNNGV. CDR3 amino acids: CASSPGQATYEQYF. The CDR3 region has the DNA TGTGCCAGCAGCCCGGGACAGGCTACCTACGAGCAGTACTTC.

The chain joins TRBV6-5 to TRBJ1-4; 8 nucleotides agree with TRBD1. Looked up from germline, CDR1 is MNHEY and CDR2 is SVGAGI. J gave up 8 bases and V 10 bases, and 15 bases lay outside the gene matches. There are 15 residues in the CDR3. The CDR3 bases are TGTGCCACTACCCCCCAGGACAGGGTCGGAGAAAAACTGTTTTTT. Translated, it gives CATTPQDRVGEKLFF.

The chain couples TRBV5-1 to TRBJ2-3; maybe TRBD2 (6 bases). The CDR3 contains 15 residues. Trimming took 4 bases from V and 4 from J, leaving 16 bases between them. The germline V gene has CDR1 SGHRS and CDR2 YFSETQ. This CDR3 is CASSPFLGGADTQYF. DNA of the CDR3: TGCGCCAGCAGCCCCTTTCTAGGAGGGGCAGATACGCAGTATTTT. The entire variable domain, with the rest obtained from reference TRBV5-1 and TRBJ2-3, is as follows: KAGVTQTPRYLIKTRGQQVTLSCSPISGHRSVSWYQQTPGQGLQFLFEYFSETQRNKGNFPGRFSGRQFSNSRSEMNVSTLELGDSALYLCASSPFLGGADTQYFGPGTRLTVL.

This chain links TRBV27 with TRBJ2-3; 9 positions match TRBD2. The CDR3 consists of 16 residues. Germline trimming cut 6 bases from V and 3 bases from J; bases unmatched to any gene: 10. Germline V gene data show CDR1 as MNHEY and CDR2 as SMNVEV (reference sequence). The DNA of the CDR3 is TGTGCCAGCAGCCCTCGACCGGGACTAGCAACAGATACGCAGTATTTT. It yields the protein CASSPRPGLATDTQYF.

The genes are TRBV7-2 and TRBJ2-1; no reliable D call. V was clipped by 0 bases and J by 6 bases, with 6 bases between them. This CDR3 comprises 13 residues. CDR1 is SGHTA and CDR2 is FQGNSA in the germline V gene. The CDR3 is CASSLARSNEQFF. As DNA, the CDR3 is TGTGCCAGCAGCTTAGCGCGTTCCAATGAGCAGTTCTTC.

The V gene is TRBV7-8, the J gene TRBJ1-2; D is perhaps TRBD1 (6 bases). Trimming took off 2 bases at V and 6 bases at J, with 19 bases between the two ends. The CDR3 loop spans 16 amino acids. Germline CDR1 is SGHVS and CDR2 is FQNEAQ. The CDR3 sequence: CASSLSRAKGGHGYTF. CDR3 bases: TGTGCCAGCAGCTTATCCCGAGCGAAGGGGGGCCATGGCTACACCTTC.

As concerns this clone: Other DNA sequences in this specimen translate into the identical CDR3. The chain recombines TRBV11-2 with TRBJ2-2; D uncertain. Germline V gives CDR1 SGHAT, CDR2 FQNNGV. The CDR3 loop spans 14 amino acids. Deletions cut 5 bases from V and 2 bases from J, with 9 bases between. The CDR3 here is CASSLTDNTGELFF. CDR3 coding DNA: TGTGCCAGCAGCCTTACGGATAACACCGGGGAGCTGTTTTTT. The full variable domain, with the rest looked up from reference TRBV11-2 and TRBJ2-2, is EAGVAQSPRYKIIEKRQSVAFWCNPISGHATLYWYQQILGQGPKLLIQFQNNGVVDDSQLPKDRFSAERLKGVDSTLKIQPAKLEDSAVYLCASSLTDNTGELFFGEGSRLTVL.

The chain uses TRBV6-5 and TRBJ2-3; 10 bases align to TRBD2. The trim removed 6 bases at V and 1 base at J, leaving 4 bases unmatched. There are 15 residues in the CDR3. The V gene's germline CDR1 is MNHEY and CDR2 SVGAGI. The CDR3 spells CASRPSGRGTDTQYF. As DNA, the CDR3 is TGTGCCAGCAGGCCTAGCGGGAGAGGCACAGATACGCAGTATTTT.

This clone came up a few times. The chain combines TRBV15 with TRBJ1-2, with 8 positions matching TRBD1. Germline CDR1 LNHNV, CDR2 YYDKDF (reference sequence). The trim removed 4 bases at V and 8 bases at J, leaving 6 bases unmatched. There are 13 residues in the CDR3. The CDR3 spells CATSIRTGQGYTF. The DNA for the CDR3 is TGTGCCACCAGCATTAGGACAGGGCAAGGCTACACCTTC. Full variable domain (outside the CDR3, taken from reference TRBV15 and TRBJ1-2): DAMVIQNPRYQVTQFGKPVTLSCSQTLNHNVMYWYQQKSSQAPKLLFHYYDKDFNNEADTPDNFQSRRPNTSFCFLDIRSPGLGDTAMYLCATSIRTGQGYTFGSGTRLTVV.

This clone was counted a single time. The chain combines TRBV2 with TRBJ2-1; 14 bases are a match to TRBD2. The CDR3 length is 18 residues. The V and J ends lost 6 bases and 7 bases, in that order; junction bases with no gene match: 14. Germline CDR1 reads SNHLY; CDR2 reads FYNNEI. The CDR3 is CASRFLGLAGEGENEQFF. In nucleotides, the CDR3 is TGTGCCAGCAGATTCCTGGGACTAGCGGGAGAGGGAGAGAATGAGCAGTTCTTC. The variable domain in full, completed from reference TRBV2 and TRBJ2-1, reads EPEVTQTPSHQVTQMGQEVILRCVPISNHLYFYWYRQILGQKVEFLVSFYNNEISEKSEIFDDQFSVERPDGSNFTLKIRSTKLEDSAMYFCASRFLGLAGEGENEQFFGPGTRLTVL.

The CDR3 spells CASSPNRGQGYGYTF. The CDR3 DNA reads as TGTGCCAGCAGCCCTAACAGGGGGCAGGGCTATGGCTACACCTTC. The V and J genes are TRBV7-2 and TRBJ1-2; 9 bases align to TRBD1. V was clipped by 5 bases and J by 4 bases; unmatched bases: 8. Germline loops: CDR1 SGHTA, CDR2 FQGNSA. The CDR3 runs 15 residues. Complete variable domain (other parts from reference TRBV7-2 and TRBJ1-2): GAGVSQSPSNKVTEKGKDVELRCDPISGHTALYWYRQSLGQGLEFLIYFQGNSAPDKSGLPSDRFSAERTGGSVSTLTIQRTQQEDSAVYLCASSPNRGQGYGYTFGSGTRLTVV.

CDR3 region: CASSPAAGEYVYGYTF. In DNA form, the CDR3 reads TGTGCCAGTAGTCCCGCAGCGGGGGAATACGTCTATGGCTACACCTTC. This chain connects TRBV19 to TRBJ1-2; a weak D match, TRBD1 (5 bases). The CDR3 length is 16 residues. CDR1 and CDR2 from the germline V gene are LNHDA and SQIVND (reference sequence). V was cut by 5 bases and J by 4 bases, with 20 bases left in between.

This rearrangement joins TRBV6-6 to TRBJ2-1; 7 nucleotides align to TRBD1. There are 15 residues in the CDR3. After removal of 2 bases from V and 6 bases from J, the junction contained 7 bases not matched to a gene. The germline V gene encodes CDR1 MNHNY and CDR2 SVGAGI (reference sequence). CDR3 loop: CASSYLPAGGNEQFF. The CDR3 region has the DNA TGTGCCAGCAGTTACCTGCCGGCAGGGGGCAATGAGCAGTTCTTC.

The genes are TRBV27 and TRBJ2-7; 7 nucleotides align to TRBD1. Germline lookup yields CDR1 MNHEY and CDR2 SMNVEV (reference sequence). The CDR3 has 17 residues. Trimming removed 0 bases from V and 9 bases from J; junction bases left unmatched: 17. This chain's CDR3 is CASSLSLTGTDYLGQYF. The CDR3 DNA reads TGTGCCAGCAGTTTATCTTTGACCGGGACAGATTATCTCGGGCAGTACTTC.

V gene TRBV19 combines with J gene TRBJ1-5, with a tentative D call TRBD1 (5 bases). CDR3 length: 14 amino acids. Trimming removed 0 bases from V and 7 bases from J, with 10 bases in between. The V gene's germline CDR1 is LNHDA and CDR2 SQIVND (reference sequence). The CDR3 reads CASSIEEGRQPQHF. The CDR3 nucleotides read TGTGCCAGTAGTATAGAGGAGGGGAGACAGCCCCAGCATTTT.

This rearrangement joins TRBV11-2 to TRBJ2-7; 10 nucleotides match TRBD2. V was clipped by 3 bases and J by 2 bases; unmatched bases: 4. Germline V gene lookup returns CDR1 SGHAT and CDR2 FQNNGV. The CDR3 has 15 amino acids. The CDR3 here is CASSFSGTSAYEQYF. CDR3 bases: TGTGCCAGCAGCTTCTCCGGGACTAGCGCCTACGAGCAGTACTTC.

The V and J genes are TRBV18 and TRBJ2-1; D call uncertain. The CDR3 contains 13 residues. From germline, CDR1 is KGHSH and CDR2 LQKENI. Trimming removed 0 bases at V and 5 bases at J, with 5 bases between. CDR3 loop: CASSPPADNEQFF. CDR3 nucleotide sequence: TGTGCCAGCTCACCACCGGCGGACAATGAGCAGTTCTTC.

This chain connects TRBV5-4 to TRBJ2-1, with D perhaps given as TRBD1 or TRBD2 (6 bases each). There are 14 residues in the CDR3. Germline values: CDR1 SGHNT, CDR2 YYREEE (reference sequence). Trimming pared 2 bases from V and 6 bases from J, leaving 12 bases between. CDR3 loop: CASSLGGSGNEQFF. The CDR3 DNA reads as TGTGCCAGCAGCTTAGGGGGGTCCGGCAATGAGCAGTTCTTC. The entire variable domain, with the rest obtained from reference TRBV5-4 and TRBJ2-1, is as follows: ETGVTQSPTHLIKTRGQQVTLRCSSQSGHNTVSWYQQALGQGPQFIFQYYREEENGRGNFPPRFSGLQFPNYSSELNVNALELDDSALYLCASSLGGSGNEQFFGPGTRLTVL.

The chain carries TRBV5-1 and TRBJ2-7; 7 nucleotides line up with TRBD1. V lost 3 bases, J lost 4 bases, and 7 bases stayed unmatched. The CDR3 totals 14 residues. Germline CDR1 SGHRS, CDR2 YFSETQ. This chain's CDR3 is CASSSTGVGYEQYF. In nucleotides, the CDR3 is TGCGCCAGCAGCTCCACAGGGGTGGGGTACGAGCAGTACTTC.

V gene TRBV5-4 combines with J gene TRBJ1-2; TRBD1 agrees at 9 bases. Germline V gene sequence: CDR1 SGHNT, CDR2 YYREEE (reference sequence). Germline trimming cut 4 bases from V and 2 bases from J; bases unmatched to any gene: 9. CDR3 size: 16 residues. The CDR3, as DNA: TGTGCCAGCAGCCCATCGGGGACAGGGACCAACTATGGCTACACCTTC. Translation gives CASSPSGTGTNYGYTF.

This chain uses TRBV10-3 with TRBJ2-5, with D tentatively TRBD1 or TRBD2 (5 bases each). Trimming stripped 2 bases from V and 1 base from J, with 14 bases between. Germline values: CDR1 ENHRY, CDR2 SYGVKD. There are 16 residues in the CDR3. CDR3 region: CAISEMGESLQETQYF. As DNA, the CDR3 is TGTGCCATCAGTGAGATGGGGGAGAGCCTCCAAGAGACCCAGTACTTC.

The CDR3: CASSFGTPYGYTF. The CDR3 DNA sequence: TGTGCCAGTAGTTTCGGCACCCCCTATGGCTACACCTTC. V gene TRBV19 combines with J gene TRBJ1-2; the D is unclear. Germline CDR1 is LNHDA and CDR2 is SQIVND (reference sequence). Trimming removed 5 bases at V and 4 bases at J, with 11 bases between. There are 13 residues in the CDR3.

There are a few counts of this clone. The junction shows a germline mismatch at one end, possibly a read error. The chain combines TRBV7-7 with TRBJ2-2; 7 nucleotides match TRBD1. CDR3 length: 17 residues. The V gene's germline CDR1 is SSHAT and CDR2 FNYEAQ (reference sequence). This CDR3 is CASSSLFGTDNTGELFF. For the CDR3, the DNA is TGTGCTAGCAGCTCCCTCTTTGGGACAGACAACACCGGGGAGCTGTTTTTT.

The CDR3 nucleotides read TGTGCCAGCAGTCCTTTGAGGGGGAGCTCCTACGAGCAGTACTTC. Encoded protein: CASSPLRGSSYEQYF. The J gene is TRBJ2-7, the V gene TRBV27; D is possibly TRBD1 (6 bases). Trimming took off 5 bases at V and 0 bases at J, with 14 bases between the two ends. The CDR3 sequence is 15 residues long. Germline V gene data show CDR1 as MNHEY and CDR2 as SMNVEV (reference sequence).

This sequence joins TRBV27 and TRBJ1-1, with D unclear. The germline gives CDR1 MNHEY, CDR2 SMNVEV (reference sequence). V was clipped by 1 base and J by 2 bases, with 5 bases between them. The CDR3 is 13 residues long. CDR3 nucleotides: TGTGCCAGCAGTTTATTCACAAACACTGAAGCTTTCTTT. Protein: CASSLFTNTEAFF.